This passage covers 15 T cell receptor beta chains from one sample sequenced in a study of T cells in Graves' hyperthyroidism and ophthalmopathy. Researchers amplified the TCR beta CDR3 regions from RNA transcripts. TCR CDR3 underwent first-round RT-PCR with the HTBI primer set. TCRdb re-called the multiplex PCR reads through MiXCR, storing one row per CDR3 protein. The sample includes about 660,000 distinct CDR3 sequences, over 40% of them seen just once. The sample taken for sequencing was peripheral blood or thyroid tissue (not recorded which). These receptors were obtained from an adult man with Graves' disease, either hyperthyroidism or ophthalmopathy (not recorded which).

The J gene is TRBJ2-5, the V gene TRBV13; 7 bases agree with TRBD2. CDR3 length equals 16 residues. V trimming: 6 bases; J trimming: 7 bases; junction bases outside the gene matches: 17. Germline V gene sequence: CDR1 PRHDT, CDR2 FYEKMQ (reference sequence). The CDR3 nucleotides read TGTGCCAGCAGACCTACAATAGCGGGCCTTTTAGGGACCCAGTACTTC. Protein: CASRPTIAGLLGTQYF. Supplemented by reference TRBV13 and TRBJ2-5, the full variable domain reads AAGVIQSPRHLIKEKRETATLKCYPIPRHDTVYWYQQGPGQDPQFLISFYEKMQSDKGSIPDRFSAQQFSDYHSELNMSSLELGDSALYFCASRPTIAGLLGTQYFGPGTRLLVL.

The gene calls are TRBV2 and TRBJ1-1, with a tentative D call TRBD1 (6 bases). V lost 10 bases and J lost 4, with 16 bases in between. Germline CDR1 SNHLY, CDR2 FYNNEI. This CDR3 has 13 amino acids. This CDR3 is CAIMAGEVTEAFF. DNA of the CDR3: TGTGCCATCATGGCAGGGGAGGTCACTGAAGCTTTCTTT.

This clonotype was observed at least ten times. The gene calls are TRBV5-1 and TRBJ2-7; perhaps TRBD1 as D (6 bases). Trimming stripped 0 bases from V and 5 bases from J, with 15 bases between. Germline lookup yields CDR1 SGHRS and CDR2 YFSETQ. The CDR3 has 15 amino acids. The chain's CDR3 is CASSLGVTGGDEQYF. The CDR3 region has the DNA TGCGCCAGCAGCTTGGGGGTGACAGGAGGCGACGAGCAGTACTTC.

This clonotype appeared a few times. The chain uses TRBV12-3 or TRBV12-4 and TRBJ1-2; D gene ambiguous. The V and J ends lost 3 bases and 0 bases respectively, with 23 bases between them. The CDR3 length is 19 residues. The CDR3 DNA reads as TGTGCCAGCAGTTTTCGGTACGGGAATGGTTTGCCTACTAACTATGGCTACACCTTC. Its protein is CASSFRYGNGLPTNYGYTF.

This clonotype was detected ten times or more. The genes are TRBV2 and TRBJ1-6, with 9 bases matching TRBD1. J gave up 7 bases and V 7 bases, and 2 bases lay outside the gene matches. The CDR3 spans 13 residues. The germline gives CDR1 SNHLY, CDR2 FYNNEI. CDR3 coding DNA: TGTGCCAGCACCGGGACAGGGAATTCACCCCTCCACTTT. Translation gives CASTGTGNSPLHF. The complete variable domain, with remaining parts taken from reference TRBV2 and TRBJ1-6, reads EPEVTQTPSHQVTQMGQEVILRCVPISNHLYFYWYRQILGQKVEFLVSFYNNEISEKSEIFDDQFSVERPDGSNFTLKIRSTKLEDSAMYFCASTGTGNSPLHFGNGTRLTVT.

The rearrangement uses TRBV2 and TRBJ1-2; 7 nucleotides match TRBD1. The germline gives CDR1 SNHLY, CDR2 FYNNEI. The CDR3 runs to 13 residues. The trim removed 2 bases at V and 7 bases at J, leaving 4 bases unmatched. Written as DNA, the CDR3 is TGTGCCAGCAGTGAAAGGTGGGACAGTGGCTACACCTTC. Encoded protein: CASSERWDSGYTF. The full variable domain, its missing parts supplied by reference TRBV2 and TRBJ1-2, is EPEVTQTPSHQVTQMGQEVILRCVPISNHLYFYWYRQILGQKVEFLVSFYNNEISEKSEIFDDQFSVERPDGSNFTLKIRSTKLEDSAMYFCASSERWDSGYTFGSGTRLTVV.

This clonotype was counted at least ten times. The chain joins TRBV7-9 to TRBJ1-2; TRBD1 might be the D (5 bases). The V and J ends lost 5 bases and 3 bases respectively, with 13 bases between them. This CDR3 comprises 14 residues. The V gene's germline CDR1 is SEHNR and CDR2 FQNEAQ (reference sequence). CDR3 nucleotide sequence: TGTGCCAGCAGCCAAGGCGTGGGGGACTATGGCTACACCTTC. It specifies CASSQGVGDYGYTF.

With regard to this clonotype: The missing conserved phenylalanine or tryptophan at the end of this CDR3 makes a read error likely. The CDR3 loop reads CSVAGSSNQPQHL. The CDR3 DNA sequence: TGCAGCGTTGCCGGCAGTAGCAATCAGCCCCAGCATCTT. The chain couples TRBV29-1 to TRBJ1-5; the D is unclear. V lost 4 bases and J 0 bases, leaving 7 bases between the germline ends. The CDR3 totals 13 residues. The germline V gene encodes CDR1 SQVTM and CDR2 ANQGSEA.

V is TRBV7-3 and J is TRBJ1-1; 8 bases are a match to TRBD1. With V trimmed by 4 bases and J by 4 bases, 8 bases remained unmatched. The CDR3 runs to 15 residues. The germline V gene encodes CDR1 SGHTA and CDR2 FQGTGA. The CDR3 DNA sequence: TGTGCCAGCAGCTCCAGGACAGGGAACCCCACTGAAGCTTTCTTT. Its protein is CASSSRTGNPTEAFF.

The rearrangement links TRBV25-1 to TRBJ2-7; possible D gene TRBD2, 5 bases. CDR3 length: 16 residues. Germline CDR1 reads MGHDK; CDR2 reads SYGVNS. With 5 bases removed from V and 6 bases from J, the gap between germline ends came to 23 bases. The CDR3 is CASSYDPQAFGGEQYF. Written as DNA, the CDR3 is TGTGCCAGCAGTTACGACCCCCAGGCCTTCGGAGGCGAGCAGTACTTC.

The V gene is TRBV6-1, the J gene TRBJ1-2; no clear D gene. V lost 0 bases, J lost 4 bases, and 15 bases lay in between. Germline assignment: CDR1 MNHNS and CDR2 SASEGT. The CDR3 consists of 16 residues. CDR3 sequence reads: CASSEAPGPPAYGYTF. The CDR3, as DNA: TGTGCCAGCAGTGAAGCTCCGGGCCCACCGGCCTATGGCTACACCTTC.

This clonotype has ten or more counts. V gene TRBV2 combines with J gene TRBJ2-5; either TRBD1 or TRBD2 may supply D (6 bases each). Between the trimmed V and J ends, which lost 5 bases and 2 bases, there was a span of 9 bases. The CDR3 is 13 amino acids. Germline V gene sequence: CDR1 SNHLY, CDR2 FYNNEI. CDR3 DNA: TGTGCCAGCAGTCGGGGGCTACAAGAGACCCAGTACTTC. It is translated as CASSRGLQETQYF.

This clonotype appeared once. The V and J genes are TRBV29-1 and TRBJ1-5; TRBD1 is a possible D gene (6 bases). This CDR3 is built from 14 residues. The germline CDR1 and CDR2 sequences are SQVTM and ANQGSEA. Deletions cut 3 bases from V and 7 bases from J, with 16 bases between. The CDR3 DNA is TGCAGCGTTGACATGGGGGGCGCAGGGCAGCCCCAGCATTTT. Translating gives CSVDMGGAGQPQHF.

This clonotype was seen repeatedly, ten times or more. V and J are TRBV2 and TRBJ2-5; TRBD2 matches at 8 bases. There are 14 residues in the CDR3. Germline V gene lookup returns CDR1 SNHLY and CDR2 FYNNEI. The junction had 9 bases not matched to a gene; V was cut back by 7 bases and J by 5 bases. The CDR3 is CASTQRGGRETQYF. For the CDR3, the DNA is TGTGCCAGCACCCAACGGGGGGGTAGGGAGACCCAGTACTTC.

V is TRBV13 and J is TRBJ1-1, with a weak D call TRBD1 (5 bases). Trimming removed 3 bases from V and 11 bases from J, with 10 bases in between. The CDR3 spans 11 residues. Germline CDR1 reads PRHDT; CDR2 reads FYEKMQ (reference sequence). The CDR3 spells CASSFGGGAFF. The DNA of the CDR3 is TGTGCCAGCAGCTTCGGGGGTGGCGCTTTCTTT.